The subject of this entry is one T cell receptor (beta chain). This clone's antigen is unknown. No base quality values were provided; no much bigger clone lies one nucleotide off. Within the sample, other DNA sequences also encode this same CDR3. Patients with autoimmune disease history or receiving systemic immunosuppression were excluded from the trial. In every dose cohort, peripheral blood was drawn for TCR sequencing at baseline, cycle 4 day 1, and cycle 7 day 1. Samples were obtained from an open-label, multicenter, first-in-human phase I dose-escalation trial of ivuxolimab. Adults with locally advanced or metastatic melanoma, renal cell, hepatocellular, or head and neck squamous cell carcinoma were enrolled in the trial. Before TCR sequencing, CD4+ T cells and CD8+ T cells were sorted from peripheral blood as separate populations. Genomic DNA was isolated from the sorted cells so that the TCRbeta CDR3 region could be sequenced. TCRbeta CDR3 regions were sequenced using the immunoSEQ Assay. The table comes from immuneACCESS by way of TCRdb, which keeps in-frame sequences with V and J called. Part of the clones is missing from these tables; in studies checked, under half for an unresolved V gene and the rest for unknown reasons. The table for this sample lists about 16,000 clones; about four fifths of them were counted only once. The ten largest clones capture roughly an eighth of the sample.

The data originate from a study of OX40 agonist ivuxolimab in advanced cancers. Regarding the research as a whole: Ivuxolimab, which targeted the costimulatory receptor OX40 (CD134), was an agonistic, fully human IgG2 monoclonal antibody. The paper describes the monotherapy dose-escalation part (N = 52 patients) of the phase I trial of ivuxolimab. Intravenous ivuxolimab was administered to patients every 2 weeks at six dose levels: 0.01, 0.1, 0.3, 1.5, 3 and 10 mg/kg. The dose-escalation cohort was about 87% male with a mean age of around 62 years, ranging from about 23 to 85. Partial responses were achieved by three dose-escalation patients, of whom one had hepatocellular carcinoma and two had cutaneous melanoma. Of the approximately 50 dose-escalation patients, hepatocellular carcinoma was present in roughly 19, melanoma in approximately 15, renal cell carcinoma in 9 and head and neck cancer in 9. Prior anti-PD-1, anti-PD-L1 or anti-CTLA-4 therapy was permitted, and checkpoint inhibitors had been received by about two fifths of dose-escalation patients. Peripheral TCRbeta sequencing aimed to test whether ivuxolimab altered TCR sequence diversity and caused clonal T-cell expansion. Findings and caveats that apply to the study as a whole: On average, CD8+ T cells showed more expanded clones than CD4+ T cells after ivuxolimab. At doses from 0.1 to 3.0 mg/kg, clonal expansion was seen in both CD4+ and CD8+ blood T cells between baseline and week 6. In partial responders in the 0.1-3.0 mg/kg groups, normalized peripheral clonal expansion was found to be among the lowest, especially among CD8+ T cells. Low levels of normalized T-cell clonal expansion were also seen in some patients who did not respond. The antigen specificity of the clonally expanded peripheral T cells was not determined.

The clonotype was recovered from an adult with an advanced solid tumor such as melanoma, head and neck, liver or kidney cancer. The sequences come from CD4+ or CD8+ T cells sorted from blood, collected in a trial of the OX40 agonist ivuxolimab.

The CDR3 region has the sequence CSASVYNEQFF. The sequenced DNA is TGCAGTGCTAGTGTCTACAATGAGCAGTTCTTC. This chain is built from TRBV20-1 and TRBJ2-1, with the D gene not confidently named. According to the germline V gene (reference sequence), CDR1 reads DFQATT and CDR2 reads SNEGSKA. V drops 3 bases and J drops 3 bases, leaving 3 bases in between. The CDR3 runs 11 residues from the cysteine to the phenylalanine. CDR3 DNA is the only sequence kept; it has 33 bases, read in frame from the first base.